This is a list of T cell receptor beta chains from one sample in a study of blood T cell repertoires in COVID-19. Produced via immunoSEQ multiplex PCR; TCRdb's table is partial and in-frame only. The sample lists a few hundred thousand clones, 90% occurring once. Sequencing was done on a sample of PBMCs or T cells enriched from blood (not recorded which). All receptors come from a man between 18 and 35 years old who had recovered from COVID-19. The CDR3 runs from the conserved cysteine through the conserved F or W. Fields, in order: J gene, clone size, V gene, D gene, CDR3 protein, CDR3 DNA. The D gene is left open where the match is weak. Size is omitted from some rows. Given values are once, few, many or a class for expanded clones.

j_gene: TRBJ1-2
abundance: NA
v_gene: TRBV5-1
d_gene: TRBD1
CDR3aa: CASSLEGARGYTF
CDR3nt: TGCGCCAGCAGCTTGGAGGGGGCGCGTGGCTACACCTTC

j_gene: TRBJ2-1
abundance: NA
v_gene: TRBV9
d_gene: NA
CDR3aa: CASSVELNSYNEQFF
CDR3nt: TGTGCCAGCAGCGTAGAACTCAACTCCTACAATGAGCAGTTCTTC

j_gene: TRBJ2-2
abundance: NA
v_gene: TRBV7-2
d_gene: TRBD1
CDR3aa: CASSSGGNTGELFF
CDR3nt: TGTGCCAGCAGCTCAGGGGGAAACACCGGGGAGCTGTTTTTT

j_gene: TRBJ1-1
abundance: few
v_gene: TRBV18
d_gene: TRBD1
CDR3aa: CASSPEGQTVMNTEAFF
CDR3nt: TGTGCCAGCTCACCGGAGGGACAGACCGTAATGAACACTGAAGCTTTCTTT

j_gene: TRBJ2-3
abundance: NA
v_gene: TRBV9
d_gene: NA
CDR3aa: CASSPRTSTDTQYF
CDR3nt: TGTGCCAGCAGCCCCCGGACTAGCACAGATACGCAGTATTTT

j_gene: TRBJ1-2
abundance: NA
v_gene: TRBV19
d_gene: TRBD1
CDR3aa: CASIRTGPGYGYTF
CDR3nt: TGTGCCAGTATCCGGACAGGCCCTGGTTATGGCTACACCTTC

j_gene: TRBJ2-6
abundance: NA
v_gene: TRBV4-1
d_gene: TRBD1
CDR3aa: CASSHDRDRVTGANVLTF
CDR3nt: TGCGCCAGCAGCCACGACCGGGACAGGGTTACTGGGGCCAACGTCCTGACTTTC

j_gene: TRBJ2-7
abundance: NA
v_gene: TRBV5-1
d_gene: NA
CDR3aa: CASSLETGYEQYF
CDR3nt: TGCGCCAGCAGCTTAGAGACAGGCTACGAGCAGTACTTC

j_gene: TRBJ2-3
abundance: NA
v_gene: TRBV29-1
d_gene: TRBD2
CDR3aa: CSGTGTSGTDTQYF
CDR3nt: TGCAGCGGAACCGGGACTAGCGGCACAGATACGCAGTATTTT

j_gene: TRBJ2-2
abundance: once
v_gene: TRBV5-1
d_gene: TRBD1
CDR3aa: CASSSGQGDTGELFF
CDR3nt: TGCGCCAGCAGCTCGGGACAGGGGGACACCGGGGAGCTGTTTTTT

j_gene: TRBJ2-1
abundance: NA
v_gene: TRBV27
d_gene: NA
CDR3aa: CASSVIGDEQFF
CDR3nt: TGTGCCAGCAGTGTAATAGGGGATGAGCAGTTCTTC

j_gene: TRBJ2-2
abundance: NA
v_gene: TRBV3-1/TRBV3-2
d_gene: NA
CDR3aa: CASSQEGGGLSGTGELFF
CDR3nt: TGTGCCAGCAGCCAAGAAGGGGGTGGGCTGTCGGGCACCGGGGAGCTGTTTTTT

j_gene: TRBJ2-1
abundance: NA
v_gene: TRBV4-1
d_gene: TRBD2
CDR3aa: CASSHPREGYNEQFF
CDR3nt: TGCGCCAGCAGCCACCCGCGGGAGGGCTACAATGAGCAGTTCTTC

j_gene: TRBJ1-2
abundance: NA
v_gene: TRBV7-3
d_gene: TRBD1
CDR3aa: CASSIFTGGSYGYTF
CDR3nt: TGTGCCAGCAGCATATTTACAGGGGGAAGCTATGGCTACACCTTC

j_gene: TRBJ2-5
abundance: NA
v_gene: TRBV18
d_gene: NA
CDR3aa: CASSPSMIEGAGETQYF
CDR3nt: TGTGCCAGCTCACCATCAATGATAGAAGGAGCTGGAGAGACCCAGTACTTC

j_gene: TRBJ1-4
abundance: NA
v_gene: TRBV23-1
d_gene: NA
CDR3aa: CASISREEEKLFF
CDR3nt: TGCGCCAGCATCTCGAGGGAAGAAGAAAAACTGTTTTTT

j_gene: TRBJ1-1
abundance: few
v_gene: TRBV3-1/TRBV3-2
d_gene: TRBD1
CDR3aa: CASSPWGTGMNTEAFF
CDR3nt: TGTGCCAGCAGCCCCTGGGGGACAGGGATGAACACTGAAGCTTTCTTT

j_gene: TRBJ1-2
abundance: NA
v_gene: TRBV5-6
d_gene: NA
CDR3aa: CASSLVQANYGYTF
CDR3nt: TGTGCCAGCAGCTTGGTACAGGCCAACTATGGCTACACCTTC

j_gene: TRBJ1-2
abundance: NA
v_gene: TRBV28
d_gene: TRBD1
CDR3aa: CASSFRDRAKGRGYTF
CDR3nt: TGTGCCAGCAGTTTCAGGGACAGGGCCAAAGGGCGTGGCTACACCTTC

j_gene: TRBJ1-2
abundance: NA
v_gene: TRBV7-9
d_gene: TRBD1
CDR3aa: CASSPRQGNYGYTF
CDR3nt: TGTGCCAGCAGCCCGAGACAGGGGAACTATGGCTACACCTTC

j_gene: TRBJ2-7
abundance: NA
v_gene: TRBV6-1
d_gene: TRBD1
CDR3aa: CASSERTGPRGEQYF
CDR3nt: TGTGCCAGCAGTGAACGGACAGGGCCCAGGGGAGAGCAGTACTTC

j_gene: TRBJ1-1
abundance: NA
v_gene: TRBV20-1
d_gene: NA
CDR3aa: CSASYMNTEAFF
CDR3nt: TGCAGTGCTAGTTACATGAACACTGAAGCTTTCTTT

j_gene: TRBJ1-2
abundance: once
v_gene: TRBV5-1
d_gene: TRBD1
CDR3aa: CASSLGPTGQGINYGYTF
CDR3nt: TGCGCCAGCAGCTTGGGGCCGACAGGGCAGGGTATTAACTATGGCTACACCTTC

j_gene: TRBJ1-6
abundance: NA
v_gene: TRBV11-2
d_gene: NA
CDR3aa: CASSLAGGGRLSPLHF
CDR3nt: TGTGCCAGCAGCTTAGCGGGTGGAGGCCGACTTTCACCCCTCCACTTT

j_gene: TRBJ1-6
abundance: NA
v_gene: TRBV2
d_gene: TRBD1
CDR3aa: CASRGTGNLNSPLHF
CDR3nt: TGTGCCAGCAGGGGGACAGGGAACCTTAATTCACCCCTCCACTTT

j_gene: TRBJ1-3
abundance: NA
v_gene: TRBV21-1
d_gene: NA
CDR3aa: CASSKVGATNSGNTIYF
CDR3nt: TGTGCCAGCAGCAAAGTAGGGGCAACCAACTCTGGAAACACCATATATTTT

j_gene: TRBJ2-5
abundance: NA
v_gene: TRBV28
d_gene: TRBD2
CDR3aa: CASSLAGGEETQYF
CDR3nt: TGTGCCAGCAGTTTGGCCGGGGGGGAAGAGACCCAGTACTTC

j_gene: TRBJ1-1
abundance: NA
v_gene: TRBV5-1
d_gene: TRBD1
CDR3aa: CASSLGGQGNTEAFF
CDR3nt: TGCGCCAGCAGCTTGGGGGGACAGGGGAACACTGAAGCTTTCTTT

j_gene: TRBJ2-1
abundance: NA
v_gene: TRBV24-1
d_gene: TRBD2
CDR3aa: CATSEARTSGRLYNEQFF
CDR3nt: TGTGCCACCAGTGAGGCTCGGACTAGCGGGAGACTCTACAATGAGCAGTTCTTC

j_gene: TRBJ1-1
abundance: NA
v_gene: TRBV3-1/TRBV3-2
d_gene: NA
CDR3aa: CASSQDVDTEAFF
CDR3nt: TGTGCCAGCAGCCAAGATGTAGACACTGAAGCTTTCTTT

j_gene: TRBJ1-6
abundance: once
v_gene: TRBV11-2
d_gene: TRBD1
CDR3aa: CASSSLKDRDSYNSPLHF
CDR3nt: TGTGCCAGCAGCTCCCTGAAGGACAGGGATTCCTATAATTCACCCCTCCACTTT

j_gene: TRBJ2-1
abundance: NA
v_gene: TRBV13
d_gene: TRBD2
CDR3aa: CASSFSGSRYNEQFF
CDR3nt: TGTGCCAGCAGCTTTAGCGGGAGCCGCTACAATGAGCAGTTCTTC

j_gene: TRBJ1-2
abundance: NA
v_gene: TRBV28
d_gene: NA
CDR3aa: CASSQGQYGYTF
CDR3nt: TGTGCCAGCAGCCAGGGTCAATATGGCTACACCTTC

j_gene: TRBJ2-3
abundance: NA
v_gene: TRBV6-2/TRBV6-3
d_gene: TRBD2
CDR3aa: CASSYTLAGGHYITDTQYF
CDR3nt: TGTGCCAGCAGTTACACCTTAGCGGGAGGCCATTATATCACAGATACGCAGTATTTT

j_gene: TRBJ2-1
abundance: NA
v_gene: TRBV2
d_gene: NA
CDR3aa: CASTPPSSYNEQFF
CDR3nt: TGTGCCAGCACTCCCCCGAGCTCCTACAATGAGCAGTTCTTC

j_gene: TRBJ1-6
abundance: NA
v_gene: TRBV5-1
d_gene: TRBD1
CDR3aa: CASSTTGVGSPLHF
CDR3nt: TGCGCCAGCAGCACTACAGGGGTCGGGTCACCCCTCCACTTT

j_gene: TRBJ1-6
abundance: NA
v_gene: TRBV9
d_gene: TRBD1
CDR3aa: CASSVGGTENSPLHF
CDR3nt: TGTGCCAGCAGCGTAGGGGGGACAGAAAATTCACCCCTCCACTTT

j_gene: TRBJ2-2
abundance: NA
v_gene: TRBV12-3/TRBV12-4
d_gene: NA
CDR3aa: CASSSSLTGELFF
CDR3nt: TGTGCCAGCAGTTCCTCCCTCACCGGGGAGCTGTTTTTT

j_gene: TRBJ1-2
abundance: NA
v_gene: TRBV18
d_gene: TRBD1
CDR3aa: CASSPAGQVGDYGYTF
CDR3nt: TGTGCCAGCTCACCAGCCGGACAGGTGGGGGACTATGGCTACACCTTC

j_gene: TRBJ1-6
abundance: NA
v_gene: TRBV18
d_gene: NA
CDR3aa: CASSFSGVIQSPLHF
CDR3nt: TGTGCCAGCTCATTCTCAGGGGTTATTCAATCACCCCTCCACTTT

j_gene: TRBJ2-1
abundance: NA
v_gene: TRBV28
d_gene: TRBD2
CDR3aa: CASSRPGGSEQFF
CDR3nt: TGTGCCAGCAGTCGCCCGGGGGGAAGTGAGCAGTTCTTC

j_gene: TRBJ1-2
abundance: NA
v_gene: TRBV28
d_gene: TRBD1
CDR3aa: CASSLGQGGYGYTF
CDR3nt: TGTGCCAGCAGTCTAGGACAGGGAGGCTATGGCTACACCTTC

j_gene: TRBJ1-3
abundance: NA
v_gene: TRBV12-3/TRBV12-4
d_gene: NA
CDR3aa: CATREVGNTIYF
CDR3nt: TGTGCCACCCGGGAAGTAGGGAACACCATATATTTT

j_gene: TRBJ2-3
abundance: NA
v_gene: TRBV27
d_gene: TRBD2
CDR3aa: CASSSPGGVSTDTQYF
CDR3nt: TGTGCCAGCAGTTCCCCTGGGGGGGTTAGCACAGATACGCAGTATTTT